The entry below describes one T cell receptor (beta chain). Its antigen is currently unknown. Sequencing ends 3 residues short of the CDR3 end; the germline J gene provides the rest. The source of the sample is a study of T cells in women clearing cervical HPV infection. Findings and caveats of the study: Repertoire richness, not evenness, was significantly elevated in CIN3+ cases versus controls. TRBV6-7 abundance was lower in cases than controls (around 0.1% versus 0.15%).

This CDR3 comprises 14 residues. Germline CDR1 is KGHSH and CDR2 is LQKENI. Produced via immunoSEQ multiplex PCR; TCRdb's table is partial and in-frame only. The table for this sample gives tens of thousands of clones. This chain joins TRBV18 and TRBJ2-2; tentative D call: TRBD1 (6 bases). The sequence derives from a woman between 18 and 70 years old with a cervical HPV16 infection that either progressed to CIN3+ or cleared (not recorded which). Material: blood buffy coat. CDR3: CASSPGQNNEKLFF. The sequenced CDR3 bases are TGTGCCAGCTCACCAGGACAGAATAATGAAAAG.